This T cell receptor (beta chain) came from a study of shared clonotypes between healthy human individuals. HIV-negative, healthy adults without recent acute infections or vaccinations were the donors. Original processing methods: Junction-only immunoSEQ sequences carried no quality scores, so filtering differed. Here immunoSEQ multiplex PCR was the method, and the copy in TCRdb shows in-frame clones only, minus some. V and J calls and clone size are copied from that table; D and trimming were computed from the DNA. Of about 2.4 million clones in the sample, 80% to 95% were seen once. Trimming removed 2 bases at V and 4 bases at J, with 14 bases between. CDR1 and CDR2 (germline): MNHNY, SVGAGI (reference sequence). The CDR3 is 15 amino acids.

The sample consisted of naive CD4+ T cells from PBMCs. Indicated subset: CD45RA+ positively selected. The chain combines TRBV6-6 with TRBJ1-2; D perhaps matches TRBD1 (5 bases). The source of this sequence is a man between 18 and 35 years old in good health. Some clones in this sample may be carry-over from other donors' samples. In DNA, the CDR3 is TGTGCCAGCAGTTACCATCTAGACAGCTTCTATGGCTACACCTTC. It specifies CASSYHLDSFYGYTF.